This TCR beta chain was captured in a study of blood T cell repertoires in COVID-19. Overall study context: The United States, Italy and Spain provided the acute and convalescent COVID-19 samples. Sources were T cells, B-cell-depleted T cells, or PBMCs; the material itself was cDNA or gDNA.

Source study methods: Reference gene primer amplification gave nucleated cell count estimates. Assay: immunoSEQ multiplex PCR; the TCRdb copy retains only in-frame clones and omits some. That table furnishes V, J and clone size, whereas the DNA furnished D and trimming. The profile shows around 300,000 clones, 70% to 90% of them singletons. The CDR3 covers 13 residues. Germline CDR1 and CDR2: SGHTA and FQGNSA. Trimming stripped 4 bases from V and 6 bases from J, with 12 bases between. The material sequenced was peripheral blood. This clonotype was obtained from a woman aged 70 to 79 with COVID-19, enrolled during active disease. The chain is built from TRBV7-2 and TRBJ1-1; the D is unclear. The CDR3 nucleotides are TGTGCCAGCAGCTCTCAACATAGCGCTGAAGCTTTCTTT. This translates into CASSSQHSAEAFF.